The text below deals with one TCR beta chain. Its antigen remains unidentified. These data originate in a study of T cell repertoires in cytomegalovirus infection. Trimming took 5 bases from V and 0 from J; bases not matched to a gene: 4. Germline CDR1 reads SNHLY; CDR2 reads FYNNEI. CDR3 length: 15 amino acids. Via MiXCR, TCRdb re-called the reads, giving one row per CDR3 protein. Of roughly 500,000 distinct CDR3 sequences in the sample, roughly a third are singletons; the top ten hold roughly a sixth. This TCR came from a human donor in good health (CMV status not recorded). Some clones in this sample may be carry-over from other donors' samples. This material consisted of cultured PBMCs, taken from culture after CMV antigen stimulation. The genes are TRBV2 and TRBJ2-3, with 8 positions matching TRBD1. CDR3 protein: CASSRQGASTDTQYF. The CDR3 DNA reads as TGTGCCAGCAGTCGTCAGGGGGCTAGCACAGATACGCAGTATTTT.